This T cell receptor beta chain was identified during a study of T cells in Graves' hyperthyroidism and ophthalmopathy. Findings of the study overall: A model of 13 V-J features distinguished ophthalmopathy from stable hyperthyroidism.

Patients aged 18 to 65 had newly diagnosed hyperthyroidism lasting under 2 months. Uncontrolled infection, other autoimmune disease, pregnancy or lactation barred patients from enrollment. TCR beta CDR3 regions were amplified from RNA. First-round RT-PCR of the TCR CDR3 relied on the HTBI primer set. TCRdb reprocessed the multiplex PCR reads via MiXCR and lists one record per CDR3 protein. Among roughly 580,000 distinct CDR3 sequences listed, around 42% were seen once. With respect to this clonotype: Its target is not known.

The CDR3 loop spans 16 amino acids. V lost 6 bases, J lost 4 bases, and 13 bases stayed unmatched. CDR1 is SGHTA and CDR2 is FQGNSA in the germline V gene. This TCR was recovered from a woman aged 18-29 years with Graves' hyperthyroidism. The chain links TRBV7-2 to TRBJ2-5, with 8 positions matching TRBD1. The specimen sequenced was peripheral blood or thyroid tissue (not recorded which). The CDR3 DNA follows: TGTGCCAGCAGAACCACAGGGGGGCGGACGGGAGAGACCCAGTACTTC. Translating gives CASRTTGGRTGETQYF.